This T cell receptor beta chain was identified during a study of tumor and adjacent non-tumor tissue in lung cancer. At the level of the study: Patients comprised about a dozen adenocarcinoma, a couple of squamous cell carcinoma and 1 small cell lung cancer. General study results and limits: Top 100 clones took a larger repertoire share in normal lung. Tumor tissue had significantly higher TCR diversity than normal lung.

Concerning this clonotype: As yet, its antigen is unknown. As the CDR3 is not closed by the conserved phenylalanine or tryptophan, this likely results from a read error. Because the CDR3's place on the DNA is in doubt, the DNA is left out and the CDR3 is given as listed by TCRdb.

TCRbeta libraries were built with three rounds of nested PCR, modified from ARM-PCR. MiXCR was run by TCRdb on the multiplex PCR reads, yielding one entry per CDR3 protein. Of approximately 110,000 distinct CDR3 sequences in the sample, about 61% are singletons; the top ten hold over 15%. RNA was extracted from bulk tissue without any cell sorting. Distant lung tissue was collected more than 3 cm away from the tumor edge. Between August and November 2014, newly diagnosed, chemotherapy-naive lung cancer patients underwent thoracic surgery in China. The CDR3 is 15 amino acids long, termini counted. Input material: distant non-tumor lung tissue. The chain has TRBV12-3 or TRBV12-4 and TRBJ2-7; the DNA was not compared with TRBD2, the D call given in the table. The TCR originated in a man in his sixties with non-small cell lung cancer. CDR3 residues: CASSFAPDSGLERYL.